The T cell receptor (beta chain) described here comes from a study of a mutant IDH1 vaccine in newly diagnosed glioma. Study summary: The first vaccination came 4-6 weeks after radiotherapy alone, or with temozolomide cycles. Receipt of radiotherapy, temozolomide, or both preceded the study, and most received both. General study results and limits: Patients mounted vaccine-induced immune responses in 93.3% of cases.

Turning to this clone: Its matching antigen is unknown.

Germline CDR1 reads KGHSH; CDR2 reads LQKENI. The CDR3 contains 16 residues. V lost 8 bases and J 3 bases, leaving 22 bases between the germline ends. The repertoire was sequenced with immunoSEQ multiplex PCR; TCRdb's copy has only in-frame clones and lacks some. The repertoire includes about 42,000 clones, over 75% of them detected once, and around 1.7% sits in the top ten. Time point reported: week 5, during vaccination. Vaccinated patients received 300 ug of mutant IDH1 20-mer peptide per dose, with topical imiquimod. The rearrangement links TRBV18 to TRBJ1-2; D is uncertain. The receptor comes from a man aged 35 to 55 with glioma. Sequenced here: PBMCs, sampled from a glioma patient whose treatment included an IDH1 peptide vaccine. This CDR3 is CASRRSSGGEDYGYTF. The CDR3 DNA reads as TGTGCCAGCCGACGATCCTCGGGAGGAGAGGACTATGGCTACACCTTC.